This TCR beta chain was identified during a study of regulatory T cells in long-lasting Graves disease. Time point of the sample: newly diagnosed GD, antithyroid drugs for less than 3 months. The authors made the TCR library using RNA they extracted from PBMCs. Graves' disease was diagnosed by American Thyroid Association guidelines. The junction had 6 bases not matched to a gene; V was cut back by 5 bases and J by 4 bases. The CDR3 has 15 residues. The sample holds many counts of this clonotype. In building TCR beta libraries, iRepertoire HTBI primers were used together with Arm-PCR of CDR3 regions. Each CDR3 protein is one row after TCRdb ran MiXCR on the multiplex PCR reads. The data contain approximately 540,000 distinct CDR3 sequences, 12% of them singletons. These data are also associated with another study on T cells in Graves' hyperthyroidism and ophthalmopathy.

This chain links TRBV12-3 or TRBV12-4 with TRBJ2-1, with 9 bases aligning to TRBD1. This receptor was obtained from a woman in her thirties with Graves disease. The material sequenced was peripheral blood mononuclear cells (PBMCs), taken at new diagnosis, from a patient treated with antithyroid drugs. The CDR3 region is CASSLDRGVYNEQFF. In DNA, the CDR3 is TGTGCCAGCAGTCTAGACAGGGGGGTTTACAATGAGCAGTTCTTC.